What follows is one T cell receptor beta chain and its context. The sample belongs to a study of shared clonotypes between healthy human individuals. The assay was immunoSEQ multiplex PCR, and TCRdb's table has in-frame clones only and misses some. The sample has millions of clones, 85% to 95% seen once. With V trimmed by 5 bases and J by 2 bases, 9 bases remained unmatched. The CDR3 is 16 amino acids. The germline gives CDR1 SGHTA, CDR2 FQGNSA. This receptor was obtained from a man younger than 35 in good health. The chain combines TRBV7-2 with TRBJ1-5, with 7 bases aligning to TRBD1. Sequencing input: naive CD4+ T cells sorted from blood. The subset denotes: CD45RA+ positively selected. CDR3 residues: CASSPRQGSGNQPQHF. CDR3 coding DNA: TGTGCCAGCAGCCCGAGACAGGGAAGCGGCAATCAGCCCCAGCATTTT.